The sequence of this T cell receptor (beta chain) was determined in a study of blood T cells in healthy people across ages. Overall study findings and caveats: A roughly linear age-dependent decrease characterized TCR beta diversity per million T cells.

There are 16 residues in the CDR3. V lost 5 bases and J lost 2, with 16 bases in between. The germline CDR1 and CDR2 sequences are KGHDR and SFDVKD. With a J-beta primer mix and a sample-barcoded 5' primer, a second PCR ran about 6 to 11 cycles. Using its own MiXCR run on the 5' RACE reads, TCRdb lists one record per CDR3 protein. The sample holds 1.5 million to 2 million distinct CDR3 sequences, 49% seen once. Worth noting for this clonotype: The antigen remains unidentified.

The clonotype originates from a woman between 40 and 50 years old in good health. Sequenced: blood. The J gene is TRBJ2-3, the V gene TRBV24-1; D unclear. The CDR3 region has the DNA TGTGCCACCAGTGGTAACTATGGGAAACACACAGATACGCAGTATTTT. This translates into CATSGNYGKHTDTQYF.